This T cell receptor beta chain was found in a study of blood T cell repertoires in COVID-19. Study overall: Collection of acute and convalescent COVID-19 samples took place in the United States, Italy and Spain. PBMCs, B-cell-depleted T cells, or T cells provided the cDNA or gDNA that made up the material.

Original processing notes: Reference gene primer amplification in the assay estimated nucleated cell counts. The protocol was immunoSEQ multiplex PCR, while the TCRdb copy is restricted to in-frame clones and leaves out a portion. D and trimming were read from the DNA, whereas the V and J calls and clone size are those reported in that table. Of tens of thousands of clones in the sample, roughly 82% were seen once. Input material: peripheral blood. The source of this sequence is a human donor with active COVID-19. The donor label of this sample is uncertain.

The CDR3 spells CASSTATIQETQYF. CDR3 DNA sequence: TGTGCCAGCAGCACCGCGACTATTCAAGAGACCCAGTACTTC. V gene TRBV28 combines with J gene TRBJ2-5, with TRBD2 as a possible D gene (5 bases). Between the trimmed V and J ends, which lost 6 bases and 2 bases, there was a span of 13 bases. This CDR3 spans 14 amino acids. CDR1 MDHEN and CDR2 SYDVKM come from the germline V gene.